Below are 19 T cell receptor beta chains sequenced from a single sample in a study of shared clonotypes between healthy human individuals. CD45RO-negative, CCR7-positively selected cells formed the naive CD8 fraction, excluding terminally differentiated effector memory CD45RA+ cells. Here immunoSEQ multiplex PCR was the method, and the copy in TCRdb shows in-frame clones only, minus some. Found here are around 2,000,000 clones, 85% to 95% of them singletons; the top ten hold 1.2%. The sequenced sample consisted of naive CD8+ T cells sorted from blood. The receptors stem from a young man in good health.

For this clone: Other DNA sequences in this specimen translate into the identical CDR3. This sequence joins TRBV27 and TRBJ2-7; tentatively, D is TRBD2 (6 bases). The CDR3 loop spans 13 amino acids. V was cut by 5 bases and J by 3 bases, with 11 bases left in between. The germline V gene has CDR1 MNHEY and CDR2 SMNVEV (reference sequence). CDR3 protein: CASSPGTHYEQYF. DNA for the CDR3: TGTGCCAGCAGTCCCGGGACTCACTACGAGCAGTACTTC.

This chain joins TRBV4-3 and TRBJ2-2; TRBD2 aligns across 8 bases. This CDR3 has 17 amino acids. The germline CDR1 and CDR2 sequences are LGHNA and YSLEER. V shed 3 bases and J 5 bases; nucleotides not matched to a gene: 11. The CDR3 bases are TGCGCCAGCAGCCAGGCCCCTCTGGCGGGAGGAACCGGGGAGCTGTTTTTT. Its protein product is CASSQAPLAGGTGELFF.

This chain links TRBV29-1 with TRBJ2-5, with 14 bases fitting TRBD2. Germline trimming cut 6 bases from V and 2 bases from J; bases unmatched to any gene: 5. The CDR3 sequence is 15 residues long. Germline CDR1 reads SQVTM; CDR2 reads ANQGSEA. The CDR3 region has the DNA TGCAGCGTAATGGGACTAGCGGGAGTTCAAGAGACCCAGTACTTC. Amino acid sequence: CSVMGLAGVQETQYF.

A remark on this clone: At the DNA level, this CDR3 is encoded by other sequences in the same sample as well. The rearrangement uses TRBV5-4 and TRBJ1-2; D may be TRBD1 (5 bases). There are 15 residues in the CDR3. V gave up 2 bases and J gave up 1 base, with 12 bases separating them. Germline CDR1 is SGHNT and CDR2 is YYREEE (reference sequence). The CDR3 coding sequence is TGTGCCAGCAGCTTATCTGGGGGACTTAACTATGGCTACACCTTC. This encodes CASSLSGGLNYGYTF.

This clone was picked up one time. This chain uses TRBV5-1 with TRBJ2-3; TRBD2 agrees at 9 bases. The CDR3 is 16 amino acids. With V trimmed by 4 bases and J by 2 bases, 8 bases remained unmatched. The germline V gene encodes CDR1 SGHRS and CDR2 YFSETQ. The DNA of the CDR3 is TGCGCCAGCAGCCCAACCCTAGCGGGGATCACAGATACGCAGTATTTT. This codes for CASSPTLAGITDTQYF.

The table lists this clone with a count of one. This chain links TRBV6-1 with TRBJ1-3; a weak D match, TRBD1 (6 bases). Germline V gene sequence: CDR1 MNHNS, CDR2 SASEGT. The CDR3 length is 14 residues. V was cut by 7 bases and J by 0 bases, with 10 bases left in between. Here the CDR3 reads CASTKDSSGNTIYF. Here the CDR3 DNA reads TGTGCCAGCACCAAGGACAGCTCTGGAAACACCATATATTTT.

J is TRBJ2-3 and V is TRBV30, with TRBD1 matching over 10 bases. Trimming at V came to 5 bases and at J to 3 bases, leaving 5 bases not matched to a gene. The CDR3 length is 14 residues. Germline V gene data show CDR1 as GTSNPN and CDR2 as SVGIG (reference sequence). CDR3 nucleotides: TGTGCCTGGGAGGACAGGGGGTTGACAGATACGCAGTATTTT. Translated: CAWEDRGLTDTQYF.

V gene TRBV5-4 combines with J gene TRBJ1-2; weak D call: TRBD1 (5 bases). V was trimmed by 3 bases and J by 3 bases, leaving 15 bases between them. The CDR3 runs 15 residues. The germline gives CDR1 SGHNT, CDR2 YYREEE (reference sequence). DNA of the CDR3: TGTGCCAGCAGCTCCCCCGAGGGGTTATACTATGGCTACACCTTC. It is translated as CASSSPEGLYYGYTF.

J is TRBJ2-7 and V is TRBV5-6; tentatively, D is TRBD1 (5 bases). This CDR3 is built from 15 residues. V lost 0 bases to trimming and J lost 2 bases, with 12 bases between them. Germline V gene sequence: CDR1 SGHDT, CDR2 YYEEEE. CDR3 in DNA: TGTGCCAGCAGCTTGGAGACAGCTGGGGCCTACGAGCAGTACTTC. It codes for CASSLETAGAYEQYF.

The CDR3 loop reads CASSLGGGAEYEQYF. CDR3 DNA: TGTGCCAGCAGCTTGGGCGGGGGGGCCGAGTACGAGCAGTACTTC. The chain joins TRBV7-9 to TRBJ2-7, with 9 bases aligning to TRBD2. The V segment lost 3 bases and the J segment 4 bases; nucleotides outside the gene matches: 7. This CDR3 is 15 amino acids long. Germline V CDR1 and CDR2: SEHNR, FQNEAQ (reference sequence). The full variable domain, its missing parts supplied by reference TRBV7-9 and TRBJ2-7, is DTGVSQNPRHKITKRGQNVTFRCDPISEHNRLYWYRQTLGQGPEFLTYFQNEAQLEKSRLLSDRFSAERPKGSFSTLEIQRTEQGDSAMYLCASSLGGGAEYEQYFGPGTRLTVT.

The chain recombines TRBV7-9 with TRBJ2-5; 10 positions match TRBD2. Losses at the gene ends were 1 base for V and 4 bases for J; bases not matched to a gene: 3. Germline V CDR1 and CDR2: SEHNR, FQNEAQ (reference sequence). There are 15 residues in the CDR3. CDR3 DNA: TGTGCCAGCAGCTTAGGGCTAGCGGGAGTAGAGACCCAGTACTTC. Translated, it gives CASSLGLAGVETQYF.

The CDR3 is CASSPQGGPGEQYF. The CDR3 DNA reads TGCGCCAGCAGCCCCCAGGGGGGGCCGGGCGAGCAGTACTTC. This rearrangement joins TRBV5-1 to TRBJ2-7; D tentatively reads TRBD1 or TRBD2 (7 bases each). The CDR3 is 14 residues long. With 4 bases removed from V and 6 bases from J, the gap between germline ends came to 17 bases. CDR1 is SGHRS and CDR2 is YFSETQ in the germline V gene.

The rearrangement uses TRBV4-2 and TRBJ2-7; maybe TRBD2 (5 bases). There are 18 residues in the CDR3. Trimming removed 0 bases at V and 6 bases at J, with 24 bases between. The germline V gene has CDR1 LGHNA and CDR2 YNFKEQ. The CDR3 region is CASSQDSTFEGTPFEQYF. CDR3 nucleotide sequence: TGTGCCAGCAGCCAAGATAGCACGTTTGAGGGAACCCCGTTCGAGCAGTACTTC.

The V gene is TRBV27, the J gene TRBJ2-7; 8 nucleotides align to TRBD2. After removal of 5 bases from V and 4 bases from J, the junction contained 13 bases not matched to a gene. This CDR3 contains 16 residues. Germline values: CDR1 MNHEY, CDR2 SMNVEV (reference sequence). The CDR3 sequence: CASSPSSGVQGYEQYF. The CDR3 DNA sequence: TGTGCCAGCAGTCCCAGTAGCGGGGTCCAGGGATACGAGCAGTACTTC.

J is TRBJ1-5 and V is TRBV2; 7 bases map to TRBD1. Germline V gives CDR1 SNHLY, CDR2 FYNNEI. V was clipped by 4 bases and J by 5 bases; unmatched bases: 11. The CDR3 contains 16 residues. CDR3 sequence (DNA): TGTGCCAGCAGTGGATATCACGACAGGGTCGATCAGCCCCAGCATTTT. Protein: CASSGYHDRVDQPQHF.

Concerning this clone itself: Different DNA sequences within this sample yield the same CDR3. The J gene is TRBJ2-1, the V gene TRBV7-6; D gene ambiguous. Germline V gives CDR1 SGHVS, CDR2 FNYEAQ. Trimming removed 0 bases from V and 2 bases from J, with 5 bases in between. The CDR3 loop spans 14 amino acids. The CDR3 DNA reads TGTGCCAGCAGCTTAGCGGGTACCTACAATGAGCAGTTCTTC. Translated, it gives CASSLAGTYNEQFF.

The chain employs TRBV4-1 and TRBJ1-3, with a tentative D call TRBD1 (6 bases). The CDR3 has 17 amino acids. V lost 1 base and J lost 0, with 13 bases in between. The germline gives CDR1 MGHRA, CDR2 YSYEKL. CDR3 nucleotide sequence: TGCGCCAGCAGCCAAGTGGGGGCCCTGGCCTCTGGAAACACCATATATTTT. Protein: CASSQVGALASGNTIYF.

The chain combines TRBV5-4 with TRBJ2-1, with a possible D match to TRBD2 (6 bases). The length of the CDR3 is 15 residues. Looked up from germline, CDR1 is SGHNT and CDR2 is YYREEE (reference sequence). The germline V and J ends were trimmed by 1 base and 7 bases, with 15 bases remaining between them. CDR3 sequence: CASSLQTYGGNEQFF. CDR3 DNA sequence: TGTGCCAGCAGCTTGCAAACATATGGGGGGAATGAGCAGTTCTTC.

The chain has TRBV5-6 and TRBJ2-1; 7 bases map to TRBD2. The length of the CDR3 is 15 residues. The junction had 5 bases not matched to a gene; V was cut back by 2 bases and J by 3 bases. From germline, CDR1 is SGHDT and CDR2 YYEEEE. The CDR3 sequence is CASSFPSGSYNEQFF. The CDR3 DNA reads TGTGCCAGCAGCTTTCCTAGCGGCAGCTACAATGAGCAGTTCTTC.